This record concerns one TCR beta chain sequence. Its antigen is unidentified. This entry belongs to a study of T cell responses to AZD1222 COVID-19 vaccine. General study results and limits: Spike-wide coverage was observed for vaccine-associated CD4 TCRs, with dominant responses at 160-218 and 743-854. The study sampled repertoires only after the peak T cell response. Only six or seven AZD1222 recipients tested seropositive at baseline.

Germline V gene sequence: CDR1 LGHDT, CDR2 YNNKEL (reference sequence). Trimming took 0 bases from V and 1 from J, leaving 7 bases between them. This CDR3 has 14 amino acids. Clones were read by immunoSEQ multiplex PCR, and TCRdb kept only the in-frame ones, dropping some. The table shows more than 100,000 clones, with 80% to 90% occurring only once. This receptor was identified in an adult in good health. The sample was peripheral blood, taken on day 0 of AZD1222 vaccination. The gene calls are TRBV3-1 (or the pseudogene TRBV3-2) and TRBJ2-7; no definite D call. CDR3 amino acids: CASSQDLDSYEQYF. The CDR3 bases are TGTGCCAGCAGCCAAGATCTGGATTCCTACGAGCAGTACTTC.